The text below deals with one T cell receptor beta chain. Expressed TCRB transcripts were sequenced because the entire RNA isolate underwent reverse transcription. Using immunoSEQ multiplex PCR, the repertoire was profiled, and TCRdb retains in-frame clones only, with some absent. This sample has 130,000 to 150,000 clones, with roughly 7.2% found just once. The data are from a study of beta chain features in type 1 diabetes. CDR1 is DFQATT, CDR2 SNEGSKA, per germline (reference sequence). Between the trimmed V and J ends, which lost 0 bases and 5 bases, there was a span of 4 bases. CDR3 length: 11 residues.

The source is a woman aged 25 to 45 in good health. Specimen: central memory CD4+ T cells from blood. The chain recombines TRBV20-1 with TRBJ2-5; the D is unclear. The CDR3 loop is CSARDMETQYF. CDR3 bases: TGCAGTGCTAGAGATATGGAGACCCAGTACTTC.